The clone carrying this T cell receptor beta chain was recorded many times. The antigen remains unidentified. Making the TCR beta libraries involved quantitative 5'-RACE with molecular barcodes. One entry per CDR3 protein, called by TCRdb with MiXCR from the 5' RACE reads. The sample lists some 840,000 distinct CDR3 sequences; around 11% were seen once. This specimen comes from a study of CD8 T cells in ankylosing spondylitis. Study conclusions and caveats: Prior literature has documented some motif variants in synovial fluid and blood from reactive arthritis. Relatively rare in peripheral blood, disease-linked clones were also CD8+. Disease-linked clones reportedly concentrated significantly in matched ankylosing spondylitis synovial fluid. There was a TCR beta motif, made of fewer than 10 highly homologous variants, that appeared characteristic of ankylosing spondylitis blood.

The CDR3 totals 17 residues. V lost 5 bases, J lost 3 bases, and 23 bases lay in between. CDR1 MNHEY and CDR2 SMNVEV come from the germline V gene (reference sequence). The J gene is TRBJ2-7, the V gene TRBV27; D is perhaps TRBD1 or TRBD2 (5 bases each). Sequencing input: blood, either unsorted or a sorted T cell fraction (not recorded which). This sequence originates from a male donor with ankylosing spondylitis. The CDR3 coding sequence is TGTGCCAGCAGTCTCCTCTTACGGGGACGGGGAGTCTACGAGCAGTACTTC. Translation: CASSLLLRGRGVYEQYF.